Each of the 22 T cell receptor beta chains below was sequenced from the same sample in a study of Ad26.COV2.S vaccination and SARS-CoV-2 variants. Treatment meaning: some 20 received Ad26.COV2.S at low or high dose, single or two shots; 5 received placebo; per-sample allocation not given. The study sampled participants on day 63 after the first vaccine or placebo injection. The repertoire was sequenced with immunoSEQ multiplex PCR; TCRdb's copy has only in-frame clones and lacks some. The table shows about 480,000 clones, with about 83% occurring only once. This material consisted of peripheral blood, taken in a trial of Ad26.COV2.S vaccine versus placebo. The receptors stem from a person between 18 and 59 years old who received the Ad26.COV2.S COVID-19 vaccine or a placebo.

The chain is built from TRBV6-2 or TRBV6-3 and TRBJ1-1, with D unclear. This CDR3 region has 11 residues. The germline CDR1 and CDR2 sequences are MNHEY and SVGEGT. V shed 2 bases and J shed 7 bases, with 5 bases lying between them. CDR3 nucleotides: TGTGCCAGCAGTTACGCGGGTGAAGCTTTCTTT. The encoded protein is CASSYAGEAFF.

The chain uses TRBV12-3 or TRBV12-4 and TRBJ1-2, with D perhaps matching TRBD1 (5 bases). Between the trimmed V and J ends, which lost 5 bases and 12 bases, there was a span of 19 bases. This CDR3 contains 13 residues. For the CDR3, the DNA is TGTGCCAGCAGTACCACGATGACAGTTGGGAACACCTTC. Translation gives CASSTTMTVGNTF.

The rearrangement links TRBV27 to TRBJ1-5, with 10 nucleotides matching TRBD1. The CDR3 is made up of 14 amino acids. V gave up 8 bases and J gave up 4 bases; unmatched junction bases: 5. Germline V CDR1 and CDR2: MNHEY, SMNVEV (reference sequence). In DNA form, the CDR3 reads TGTGCCAGCGGACAGGGGGGCAGGAATCAGCCCCAGCATTTT. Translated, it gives CASGQGGRNQPQHF.

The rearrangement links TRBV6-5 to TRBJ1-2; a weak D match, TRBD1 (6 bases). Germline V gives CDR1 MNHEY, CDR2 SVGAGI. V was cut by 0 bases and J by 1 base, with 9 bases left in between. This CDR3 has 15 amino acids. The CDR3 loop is CASSYSRDINYGYTF. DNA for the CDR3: TGTGCCAGCAGTTACTCGAGGGACATTAACTATGGCTACACCTTC.

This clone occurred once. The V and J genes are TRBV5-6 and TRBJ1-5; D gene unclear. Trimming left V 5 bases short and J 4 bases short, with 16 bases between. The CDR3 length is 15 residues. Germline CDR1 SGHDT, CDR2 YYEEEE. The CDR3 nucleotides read TGTGCCAGCAGTCGTCGCCGCACTGGGAATCAGCCCCAGCATTTT. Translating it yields CASSRRRTGNQPQHF.

CDR3 protein: CASSTQTGTGGDKGEAFF. The DNA of the CDR3 is TGTGCCAGCAGCACCCAAACCGGGACAGGGGGCGATAAGGGTGAAGCTTTCTTT. The V and J genes are TRBV28 and TRBJ1-1, with TRBD1 matching 12 bases. Per germline, CDR1 MDHEN and CDR2 SYDVKM. The trim removed 6 bases at V and 7 bases at J, leaving 18 bases unmatched. The CDR3 totals 18 residues.

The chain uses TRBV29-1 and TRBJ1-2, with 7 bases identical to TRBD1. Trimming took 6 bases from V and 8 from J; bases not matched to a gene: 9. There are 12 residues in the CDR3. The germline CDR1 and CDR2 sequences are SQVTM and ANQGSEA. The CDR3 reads CSVAAGGHGYTF. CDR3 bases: TGCAGCGTCGCTGCAGGGGGGCACGGCTACACCTTC.

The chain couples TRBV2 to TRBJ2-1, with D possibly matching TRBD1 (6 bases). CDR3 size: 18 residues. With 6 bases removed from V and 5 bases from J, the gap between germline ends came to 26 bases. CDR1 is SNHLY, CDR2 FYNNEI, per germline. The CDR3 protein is CASRVNSRRDMDHNEQFF. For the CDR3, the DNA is TGTGCCAGCAGGGTAAATTCGCGCCGGGACATGGACCACAATGAGCAGTTCTTC. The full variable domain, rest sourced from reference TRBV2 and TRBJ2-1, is EPEVTQTPSHQVTQMGQEVILRCVPISNHLYFYWYRQILGQKVEFLVSFYNNEISEKSEIFDDQFSVERPDGSNFTLKIRSTKLEDSAMYFCASRVNSRRDMDHNEQFFGPGTRLTVL.

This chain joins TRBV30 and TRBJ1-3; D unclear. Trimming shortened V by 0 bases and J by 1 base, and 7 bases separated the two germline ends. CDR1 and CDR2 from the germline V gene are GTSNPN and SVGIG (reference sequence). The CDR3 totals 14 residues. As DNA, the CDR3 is TGTGCCTGGAGTGTACCCCCGTCTGGAAACACCATATATTTT. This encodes CAWSVPPSGNTIYF.

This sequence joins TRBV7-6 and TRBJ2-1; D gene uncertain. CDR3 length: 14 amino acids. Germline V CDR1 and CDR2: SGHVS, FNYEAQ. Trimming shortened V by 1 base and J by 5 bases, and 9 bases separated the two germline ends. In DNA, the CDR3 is TGTGCCAGCAGCTTAGATGTACGGGACAATGAGCAGTTCTTC. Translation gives CASSLDVRDNEQFF.

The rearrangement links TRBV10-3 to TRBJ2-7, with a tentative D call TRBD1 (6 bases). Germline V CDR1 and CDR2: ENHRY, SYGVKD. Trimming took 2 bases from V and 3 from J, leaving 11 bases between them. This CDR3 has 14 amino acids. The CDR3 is CAISEGQHFYEQYF. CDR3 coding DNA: TGTGCCATCAGTGAGGGACAGCACTTCTACGAGCAGTACTTC.

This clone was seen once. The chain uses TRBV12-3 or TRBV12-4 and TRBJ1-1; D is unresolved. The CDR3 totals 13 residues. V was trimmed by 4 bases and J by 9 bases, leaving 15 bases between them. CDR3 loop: CASSYGRLSKAFF. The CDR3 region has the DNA TGTGCCAGCAGTTATGGTCGGTTATCTAAAGCTTTCTTT.

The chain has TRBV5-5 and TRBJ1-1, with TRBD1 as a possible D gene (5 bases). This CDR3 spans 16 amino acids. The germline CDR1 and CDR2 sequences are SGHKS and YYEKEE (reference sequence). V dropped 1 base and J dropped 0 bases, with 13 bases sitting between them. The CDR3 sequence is CASSLSQGGMNTEAFF. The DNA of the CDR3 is TGTGCCAGCAGCTTGTCCCAGGGAGGAATGAACACTGAAGCTTTCTTT.

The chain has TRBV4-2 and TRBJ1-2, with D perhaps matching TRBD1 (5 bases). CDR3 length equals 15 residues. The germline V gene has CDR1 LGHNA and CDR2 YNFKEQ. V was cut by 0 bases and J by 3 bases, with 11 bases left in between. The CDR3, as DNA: TGTGCCAGCAGCCAAGATTACGGCAGGGACTATGGCTACACCTTC. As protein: CASSQDYGRDYGYTF.

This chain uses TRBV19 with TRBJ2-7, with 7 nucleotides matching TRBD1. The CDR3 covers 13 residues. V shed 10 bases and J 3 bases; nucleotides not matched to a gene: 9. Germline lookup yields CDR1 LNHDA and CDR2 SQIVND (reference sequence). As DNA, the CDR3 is TGTGCCACGTACATGACAGGGAACTACGAGCAGTACTTC. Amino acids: CATYMTGNYEQYF.

This chain's CDR3 is CASSSRGSGRSYEQYF. CDR3 in DNA: TGTGCCAGCAGCTCCCGGGGAAGCGGGAGAAGCTACGAGCAGTACTTC. The chain uses TRBV28 and TRBJ2-7, with 8 bases matching TRBD2. CDR1 is MDHEN and CDR2 is SYDVKM in the germline V gene. There are 16 residues in the CDR3. V shed 6 bases and J 3 bases; nucleotides not matched to a gene: 13.

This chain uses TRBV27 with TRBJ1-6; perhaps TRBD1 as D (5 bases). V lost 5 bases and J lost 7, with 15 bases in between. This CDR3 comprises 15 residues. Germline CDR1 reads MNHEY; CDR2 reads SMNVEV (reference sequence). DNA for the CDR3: TGTGCCAGCAGTACCACCGAGGGGTGGAATTCACCCCTCCACTTT. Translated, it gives CASSTTEGWNSPLHF.

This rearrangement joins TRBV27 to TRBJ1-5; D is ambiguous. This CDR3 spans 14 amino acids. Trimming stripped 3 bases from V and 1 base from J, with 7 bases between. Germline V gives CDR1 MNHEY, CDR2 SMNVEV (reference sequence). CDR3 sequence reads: CASSLARSNQPQHF. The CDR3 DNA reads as TGTGCCAGCAGTTTGGCCAGGAGCAATCAGCCCCAGCATTTT.

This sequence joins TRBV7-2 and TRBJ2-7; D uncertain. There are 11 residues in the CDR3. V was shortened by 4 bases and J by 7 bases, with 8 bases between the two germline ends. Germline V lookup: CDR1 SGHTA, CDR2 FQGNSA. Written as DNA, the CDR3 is TGTGCCAGCAGCTCCAGCCGGGAGCAGTACTTC. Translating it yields CASSSSREQYF.

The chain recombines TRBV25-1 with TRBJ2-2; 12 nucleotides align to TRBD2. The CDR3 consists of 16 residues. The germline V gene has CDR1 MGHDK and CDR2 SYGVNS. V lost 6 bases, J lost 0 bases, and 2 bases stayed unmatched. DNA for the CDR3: TGTGCCAGCAGCTCTAGCGGGAGGGCGAACACCGGGGAGCTGTTTTTT. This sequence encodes CASSSSGRANTGELFF.

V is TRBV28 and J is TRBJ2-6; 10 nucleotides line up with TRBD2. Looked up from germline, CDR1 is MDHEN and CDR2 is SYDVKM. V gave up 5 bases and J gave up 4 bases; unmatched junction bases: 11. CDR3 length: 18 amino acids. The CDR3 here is CASSPASGSFSGANVLTF. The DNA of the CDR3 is TGTGCCAGCAGTCCGGCTAGCGGGAGCTTCTCCGGGGCCAACGTCCTGACTTTC.

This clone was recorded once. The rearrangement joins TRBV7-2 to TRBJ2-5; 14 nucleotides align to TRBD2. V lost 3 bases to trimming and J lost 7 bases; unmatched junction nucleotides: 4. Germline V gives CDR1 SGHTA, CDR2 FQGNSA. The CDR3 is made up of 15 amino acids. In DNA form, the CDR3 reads TGTGCCAGCAGCTTGGGACTAGCGGGGGAAGGGACCCAGTACTTC. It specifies CASSLGLAGEGTQYF.